This record looks at one T cell receptor (beta chain) sequence and its context. This sample stems from a study of T cell responses to AZD1222 COVID-19 vaccine. The V gene's germline CDR1 is SGHTA and CDR2 FQGTGA. V dropped 5 bases and J dropped 3; count of bases not matched to a gene: 10. CDR3 length: 18 amino acids. Generated by immunoSEQ multiplex PCR, the TCRdb table keeps only in-frame clones and is missing some. The sample has approximately 89,000 clones; over 80% are singletons. The V gene is TRBV7-3, the J gene TRBJ2-2; the match to TRBD2 covers 12 bases. The source is an adult who received the AZD1222 COVID-19 vaccine. Sequencing was performed on peripheral blood, taken 28 days after the second AZD1222 dose. CDR3 DNA: TGTGCCAGCAGCCCCGGACTAGCGGGACTTTCGGACACCGGGGAGCTGTTTTTT. Amino acid sequence: CASSPGLAGLSDTGELFF.